Sequencing of this T cell receptor beta chain was carried out in a study of T cells in Graves' hyperthyroidism and ophthalmopathy. Study-wide points: In validation, the model predicted ophthalmopathy. These predictions came a median roughly six months before onset.

There were TCR beta CDR3 regions amplified from RNA transcripts. Using the HTBI primer set, a first-round RT-PCR was run on the TCR CDR3. A single record per CDR3 protein comes from TCRdb applying MiXCR to the multiplex PCR reads. The sample holds roughly 630,000 distinct CDR3 sequences, 15% to 18% seen once. The CDR3 length is 14 residues. V was clipped by 9 bases and J by 2 bases; unmatched bases: 5. Germline loops: CDR1 MDHEN, CDR2 SYDVKM. This clonotype was seen a handful of times. The antigen is unknown. The TCR comes from a woman aged 25 to 39 with Graves' hyperthyroidism. The chain is built from TRBV28 and TRBJ2-2, with 8 bases lining up with TRBD1. Input material: blood. The DNA for the CDR3 is TGTGCCAGAGCCGACAGGGGAAACACCGGGGAGCTGTTTTTT. This codes for CARADRGNTGELFF.